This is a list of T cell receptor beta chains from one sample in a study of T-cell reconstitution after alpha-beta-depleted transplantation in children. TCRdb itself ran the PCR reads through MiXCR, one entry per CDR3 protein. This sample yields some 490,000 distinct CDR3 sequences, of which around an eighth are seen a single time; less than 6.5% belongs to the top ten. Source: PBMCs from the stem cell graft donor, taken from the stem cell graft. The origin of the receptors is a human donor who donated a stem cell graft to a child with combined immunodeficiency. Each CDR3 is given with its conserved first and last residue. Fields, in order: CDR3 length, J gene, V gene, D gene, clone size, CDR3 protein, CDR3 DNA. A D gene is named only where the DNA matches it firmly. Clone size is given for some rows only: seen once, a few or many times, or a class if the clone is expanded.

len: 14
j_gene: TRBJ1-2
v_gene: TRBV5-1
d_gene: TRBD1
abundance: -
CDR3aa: CASSRDRLNYGYTF
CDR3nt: TGCGCCAGCAGCCGGGACAGACTTAACTATGGCTACACCTTC

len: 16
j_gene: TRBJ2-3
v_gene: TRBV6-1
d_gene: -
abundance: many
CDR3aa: CASSPGSLYFTDTQYF
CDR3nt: TGTGCCAGCAGCCCCGGGAGTTTATATTTCACAGATACGCAGTATTTT

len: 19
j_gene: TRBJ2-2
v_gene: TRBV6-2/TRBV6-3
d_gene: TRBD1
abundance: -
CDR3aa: CASSYSRAGTGGNTGELFF
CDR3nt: TGTGCCAGCAGTTACTCGAGAGCCGGGACAGGAGGCAACACCGGGGAGCTGTTTTTT

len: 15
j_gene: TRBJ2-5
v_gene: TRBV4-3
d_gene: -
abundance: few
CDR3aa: CASSQGQGYQETQYF
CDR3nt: TGCGCCAGCAGCCAAGGTCAGGGGTACCAAGAGACCCAGTACTTC

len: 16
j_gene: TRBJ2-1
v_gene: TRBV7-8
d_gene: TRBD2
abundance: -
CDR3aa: CASSLEASGSGREQFF
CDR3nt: TGTGCCAGCAGCTTAGAAGCTAGCGGGAGTGGACGTGAGCAGTTCTTC

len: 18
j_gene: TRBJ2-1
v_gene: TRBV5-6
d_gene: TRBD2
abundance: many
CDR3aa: CASSLGGGGGSGVNEQFF
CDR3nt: TGTGCCAGCAGCTTGGGGGGGGGTGGCGGGAGCGGGGTCAATGAGCAGTTCTTC

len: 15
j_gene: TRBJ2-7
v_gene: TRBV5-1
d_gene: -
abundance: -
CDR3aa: CASSFGRTTSYEQYF
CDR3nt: TGCGCCAGCAGCTTCGGCAGAACCACCTCCTACGAGCAGTACTTC

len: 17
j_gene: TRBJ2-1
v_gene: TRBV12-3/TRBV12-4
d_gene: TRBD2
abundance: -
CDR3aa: CASSKPGDYRLNNEQFF
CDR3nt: TGTGCCAGCAGTAAACCGGGGGACTACCGTTTGAACAATGAGCAGTTCTTC

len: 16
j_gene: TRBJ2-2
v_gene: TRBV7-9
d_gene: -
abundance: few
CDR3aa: CASSPKGGRDTGELFF
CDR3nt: TGTGCCAGCAGCCCGAAGGGGGGCCGGGACACCGGGGAGCTGTTTTTT

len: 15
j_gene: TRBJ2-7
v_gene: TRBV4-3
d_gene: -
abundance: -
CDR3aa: CASSQGRARTYEQYF
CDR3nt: TGCGCCAGCAGCCAAGGTAGGGCCCGGACCTACGAGCAGTACTTC

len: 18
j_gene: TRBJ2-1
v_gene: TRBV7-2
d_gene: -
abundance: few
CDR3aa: CASSLARGSSTSVNEQFF
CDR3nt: TGTGCCAGCAGCTTAGCGCGTGGGTCTAGCACCTCGGTCAATGAGCAGTTCTTC

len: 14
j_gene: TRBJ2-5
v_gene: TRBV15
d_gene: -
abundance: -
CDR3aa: CATSRAGVRETQYF
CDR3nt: TGTGCCACCAGCAGAGCGGGGGTCAGGGAGACCCAGTACTTC

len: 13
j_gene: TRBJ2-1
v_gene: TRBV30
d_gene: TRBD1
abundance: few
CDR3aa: CACPGQGMGEQFF
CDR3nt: TGTGCCTGTCCGGGACAGGGAATGGGAGAGCAGTTCTTC

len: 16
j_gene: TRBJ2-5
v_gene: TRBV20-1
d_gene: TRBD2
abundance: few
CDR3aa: CCARPRTSGGWETQYF
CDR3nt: TGCTGTGCTAGACCCCGGACTAGCGGGGGGTGGGAGACCCAGTACTTC

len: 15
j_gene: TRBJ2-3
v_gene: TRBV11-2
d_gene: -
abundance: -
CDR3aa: CASSVVGLRTDTQYF
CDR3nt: TGTGCCAGCAGCGTCGTCGGGCTACGCACAGATACGCAGTATTTT

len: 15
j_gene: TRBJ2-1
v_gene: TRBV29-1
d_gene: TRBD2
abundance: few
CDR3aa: CSAGLAGGSYNEQFF
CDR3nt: TGCAGCGCCGGACTAGCAGGCGGCTCCTACAATGAGCAGTTCTTC

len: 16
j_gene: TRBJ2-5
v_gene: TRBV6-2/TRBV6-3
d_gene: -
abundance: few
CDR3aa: CASKNGWGRGQETQYF
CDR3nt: TGTGCCAGCAAAAACGGTTGGGGCCGAGGGCAAGAGACCCAGTACTTC

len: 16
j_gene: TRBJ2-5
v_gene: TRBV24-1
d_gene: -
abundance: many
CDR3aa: CATSDALTTGEETQYF
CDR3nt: TGTGCCACCAGTGATGCCCTCACGACAGGAGAAGAGACCCAGTACTTC

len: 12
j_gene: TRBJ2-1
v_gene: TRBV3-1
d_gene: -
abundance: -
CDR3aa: CASGDPYNEQFF
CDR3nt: TGTGCCAGCGGGGACCCATACAATGAGCAGTTCTTC

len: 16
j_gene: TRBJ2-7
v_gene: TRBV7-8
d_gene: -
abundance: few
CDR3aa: CASSLGQRPSSYEQYF
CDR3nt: TGTGCCAGCAGCTTAGGGCAGAGACCGAGCTCCTACGAGCAGTACTTC

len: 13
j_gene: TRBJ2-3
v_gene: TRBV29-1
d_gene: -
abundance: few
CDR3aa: CSVVSTPGYTQYF
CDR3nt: TGCAGCGTTGTATCGACGCCAGGATATACGCAGTATTTT

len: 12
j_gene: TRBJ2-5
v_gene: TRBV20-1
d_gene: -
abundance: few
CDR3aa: CSGSIMGETQYF
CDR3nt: TGCAGTGGGTCAATAATGGGAGAGACCCAGTACTTC

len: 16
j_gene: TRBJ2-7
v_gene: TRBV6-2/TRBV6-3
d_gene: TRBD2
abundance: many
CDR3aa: CASSSPTSGSSYEQYF
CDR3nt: TGTGCCAGCAGTTCTCCGACTAGCGGGAGCTCCTACGAGCAGTACTTC

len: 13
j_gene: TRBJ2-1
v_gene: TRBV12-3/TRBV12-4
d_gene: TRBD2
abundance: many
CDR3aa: CASRLAGGNEQFF
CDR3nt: TGTGCCAGCAGACTAGCGGGAGGAAATGAGCAGTTCTTC

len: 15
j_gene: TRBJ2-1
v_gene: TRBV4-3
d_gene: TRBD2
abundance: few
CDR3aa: CASSPPREGSNEQFF
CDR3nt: TGCGCCAGCAGCCCCCCGCGGGAGGGAAGCAATGAGCAGTTCTTC

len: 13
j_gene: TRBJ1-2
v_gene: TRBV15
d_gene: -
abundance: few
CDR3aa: CATSEGVFGGYTF
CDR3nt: TGTGCCACCAGCGAAGGGGTGTTCGGGGGCTACACCTTC